This T cell receptor beta chain was sequenced in a study of blood T cell repertoires in COVID-19. Study at large: PBMCs, B-cell-depleted T cells, or T cells provided the cDNA or gDNA that made up the material.

The method was immunoSEQ multiplex PCR; TCRdb's version includes in-frame clones alone and lacks a portion of them. The table includes about 63,000 clones, roughly 80% detected once. The table lists this clone with a few counts. Germline V lookup: CDR1 SEHNR, CDR2 FQNEAQ (reference sequence). Trimming removed 1 base at V and 5 bases at J, with 17 bases between. The CDR3 contains 16 residues. The sequenced sample consisted of PBMCs or T cells enriched from blood (not recorded which). V is TRBV7-9 and J is TRBJ1-2; D is uncertain. The TCR comes from a woman aged 40 to 50 with acute COVID-19. CDR3 DNA sequence: TGTGCCAGCAGCTTAGTCGAATTTGCGGGAACTTATGGCTACACCTTC. As protein: CASSLVEFAGTYGYTF. The variable domain in full, completed from reference TRBV7-9 and TRBJ1-2, reads DTGVSQNPRHKITKRGQNVTFRCDPISEHNRLYWYRQTLGQGPEFLTYFQNEAQLEKSRLLSDRFSAERPKGSFSTLEIQRTEQGDSAMYLCASSLVEFAGTYGYTFGSGTRLTVV.